This T cell receptor beta chain was found in a study of cytomegalovirus exposure and HLA in healthy donors. For this clone: What it binds is not known.

General observations from the study: The authors later found TCR association rates varying by HLA locus, with DRB1 most and HLA-C fewest. What was likely a sequencing artifact was a cluster of highly shared sequence variants.

V was pared by 3 bases and J by 3 bases, with 10 bases between. Germline values: CDR1 PRHDT, CDR2 FYEKMQ (reference sequence). There are 14 residues in the CDR3. The PCR had 60 Vbeta and 13 Jbeta primers. Produced via immunoSEQ multiplex PCR; TCRdb's table is partial and in-frame only. The sample has about 160,000 clones; around 76% are singletons. Sequences were obtained from PBMCs. The TCR originated in a female donor in good health and CMV-seronegative. The chain joins TRBV13 to TRBJ2-3, with D perhaps matching TRBD1 (5 bases). This CDR3 is CASSFRAGTDTQYF. CDR3 in DNA: TGTGCCAGCAGCTTCCGTGCAGGGACAGATACGCAGTATTTT.